Presented here are 21 T cell receptor beta chains from one specimen sequenced in a study of shared clonotypes between healthy human individuals. Generated by immunoSEQ multiplex PCR, the TCRdb table keeps only in-frame clones and is missing some. The sample lists millions of clones, 95% occurring once. The sequenced material came from naive CD4+ T cells sorted from blood. Subset indicated: CD45RA+ positively selected. All receptors derive from a man aged 18 to 30 in good health.

As for this clone: Other DNA sequences of this sample code for an identical CDR3. This chain joins TRBV5-1 and TRBJ1-2; unclear D gene. This CDR3 contains 12 residues. The germline CDR1 and CDR2 sequences are SGHRS and YFSETQ. V gave up 4 bases and J gave up 4 bases, with 8 bases separating them. DNA of the CDR3: TGCGCCAGCAGCCTCGGTCGCTATGGCTACACCTTC. Protein product: CASSLGRYGYTF. The full variable domain, in which reference TRBV5-1 and TRBJ1-2 provide the parts outside the CDR3, is KAGVTQTPRYLIKTRGQQVTLSCSPISGHRSVSWYQQTPGQGLQFLFEYFSETQRNKGNFPGRFSGRQFSNSRSEMNVSTLELGDSALYLCASSLGRYGYTFGSGTRLTVV.

This rearrangement joins TRBV27 to TRBJ2-1; tentatively, D is TRBD2 (5 bases). The CDR3 consists of 15 residues. Trimming shortened V by 6 bases and J by 7 bases, and 19 bases separated the two germline ends. Looked up from germline, CDR1 is MNHEY and CDR2 is SMNVEV (reference sequence). The DNA for the CDR3 is TGTGCCAGCAGCCTAGTCGGGAACAATGGGAATGAGCAGTTCTTC. Translated: CASSLVGNNGNEQFF.

The J gene is TRBJ2-5, the V gene TRBV29-1; 10 nucleotides match TRBD2. The V gene's germline CDR1 is SQVTM and CDR2 ANQGSEA. Trimming at V came to 6 bases and at J to 4 bases, leaving 8 bases not matched to a gene. The CDR3 contains 14 residues. CDR3 DNA sequence: TGCAGCGTCGAGCCCCGACTAGCGGGAGAGACCCAGTACTTC. Encoded protein: CSVEPRLAGETQYF. The whole variable domain, remainder taken from reference TRBV29-1 and TRBJ2-5, is SAVISQKPSRDICQRGTSLTIQCQVDSQVTMMFWYRQQPGQSLTLIATANQGSEATYESGFVIDKFPISRPNLTFSTLTVSNMSPEDSSIYLCSVEPRLAGETQYFGPGTRLLVL.

V usage is TRBV6-5 and J usage is TRBJ2-7; D gene unclear. CDR3 length: 12 residues. Germline CDR1 reads MNHEY; CDR2 reads SVGAGI. V was trimmed by 8 bases and J by 5 bases, leaving 13 bases between them. CDR3 bases: TGTGCCAGCTCCTCAGGTTTCCACGAGCAGTACTTC. It is translated as CASSSGFHEQYF.

This sequence joins TRBV4-1 and TRBJ1-1, with unresolved D. Trimming shortened V by 4 bases and J by 1 base, and 13 bases separated the two germline ends. Germline V gene data show CDR1 as MGHRA and CDR2 as YSYEKL. The length of the CDR3 is 15 residues. In DNA form, the CDR3 reads TGCGCCAGCAGCCCTAGTACCGCCTGGAACACTGAAGCTTTCTTT. It is translated as CASSPSTAWNTEAFF.

V is TRBV11-2 and J is TRBJ1-2; D may be TRBD1 (5 bases). There are 12 residues in the CDR3. CDR1 is SGHAT, CDR2 FQNNGV, per germline. V lost 4 bases and J lost 5, with 8 bases in between. CDR3 sequence: CASSSDRYGYTF. In DNA, the CDR3 is TGTGCCAGCAGCTCTGACAGATATGGCTACACCTTC.

This clone showed up just once. CDR3 in amino acids: CASSGVLNQPQHF. CDR3 coding DNA: TGTGCCAGTAGTGGAGTCCTTAATCAGCCCCAGCATTTT. The gene calls are TRBV19 and TRBJ1-5, with no clear D. V was shortened by 5 bases and J by 4 bases, with 9 bases between the two germline ends. The CDR3 consists of 13 residues. Germline CDR1 reads LNHDA; CDR2 reads SQIVND (reference sequence).

V usage is TRBV5-4 and J usage is TRBJ2-4, with TRBD2 matching 8 bases. CDR3 length: 14 amino acids. Trimming at V came to 0 bases and at J to 7 bases, leaving 3 bases not matched to a gene. The germline CDR1 and CDR2 sequences are SGHNT and YYREEE (reference sequence). As DNA, the CDR3 is TGTGCCAGCAGCTTGGATGGCGGGAGGAACATTCAGTACTTC. Translating gives CASSLDGGRNIQYF.

The V call is TRBV6-6, the J call TRBJ1-5; 8 nucleotides line up with TRBD1. The CDR3 loop spans 15 amino acids. Per the germline V gene, CDR1 is MNHNY and CDR2 is SVGAGI (reference sequence). The junction had 9 bases not matched to a gene; V was cut back by 5 bases and J by 6 bases. CDR3 nucleotides: TGTGCCAGCAGTCCCCGGCAGGGGGCGGGTCAGCCCCAGCATTTT. Amino acid sequence: CASSPRQGAGQPQHF.

CDR3 nucleotide sequence: TGTGCCATCAGATATGGACTAGCGGGAGGGTACGAGCAGTACTTC. The encoded protein is CAIRYGLAGGYEQYF. This rearrangement joins TRBV10-3 to TRBJ2-7; TRBD2 aligns across 15 bases. CDR1 is ENHRY, CDR2 SYGVKD, per germline. The CDR3 length is 15 residues. The ends lost 6 bases at V and 4 bases at J; junction bases unmatched: 4.

J is TRBJ2-2 and V is TRBV28, with 7 bases that match TRBD2. Per the germline V gene, CDR1 is MDHEN and CDR2 is SYDVKM. J lost 4 bases, V lost 3 bases, and 2 bases had no gene match. The CDR3 is 14 amino acids. CDR3: CASSFGTTTGELFF. Written as DNA, the CDR3 is TGTGCCAGCAGTTTCGGGACTACCACCGGGGAGCTGTTTTTT. Full variable domain (remainder filled in from reference TRBV28 and TRBJ2-2): DVKVTQSSRYLVKRTGEKVFLECVQDMDHENMFWYRQDPGLGLRLIYFSYDVKMKEKGDIPEGYSVSREKKERFSLILESASTNQTSMYLCASSFGTTTGELFFGEGSRLTVL.

The genes are TRBV27 and TRBJ2-7; 8 nucleotides line up with TRBD1. The CDR3 extends over 15 amino acids. From germline, CDR1 is MNHEY and CDR2 SMNVEV (reference sequence). Unmatched junction bases numbered 12, after V lost 6 bases and J lost 5 bases. CDR3 bases: TGTGCCAGCAGCTTAACCAGACAGGGGAAGGACGAGCAGTACTTC. Its translation: CASSLTRQGKDEQYF.

This chain links TRBV15 with TRBJ2-3; D possibly corresponds to TRBD1 (6 bases). CDR3 length: 17 residues. Trimming removed 1 base from V and 2 bases from J, with 16 bases in between. Germline V gene sequence: CDR1 LNHNV, CDR2 YYDKDF (reference sequence). The CDR3 DNA reads as TGTGCCACCAGCAGAGGACAGGCCGCCCTAATCACAGATACGCAGTATTTT. Protein product: CATSRGQAALITDTQYF.

This clone was seen repeatedly, ten times or more. This sample also contains other DNA sequences that code for the same CDR3. The chain has TRBV9 and TRBJ1-3, with D possibly being TRBD1 (6 bases). This CDR3 has 14 residues. Trimming left V 3 bases short and J 2 bases short, with 9 bases between. The germline CDR1 and CDR2 sequences are SGDLS and YYNGEE. The CDR3 nucleotides read TGTGCCAGCAGCGAAAACAGGGCTGGAAACACCATATATTTT. Translation: CASSENRAGNTIYF.

V and J are TRBV12-5 and TRBJ2-7; no clear D. The germline gives CDR1 LGHNT, CDR2 FRNRAP. Trimming took off 3 bases at V and 6 bases at J, with 12 bases between the two ends. This CDR3 contains 13 residues. CDR3 bases: TGTGCTAGTGGTTTTCCCACGCCGGGCGAGCAGTACTTC. It encodes CASGFPTPGEQYF.

The chain joins TRBV10-2 to TRBJ2-7; 10 positions match TRBD2. Germline V CDR1 and CDR2: WSHSY, SAAADI. This CDR3 comprises 16 residues. Trimming at V came to 5 bases and at J to 2 bases, leaving 9 bases not matched to a gene. In nucleotides, the CDR3 is TGCGCCAGCAGTACCACCATAGCGGGAGGCCCCTACGAGCAGTACTTC. It specifies CASSTTIAGGPYEQYF.

This chain links TRBV2 with TRBJ2-5; D uncertain. Germline V CDR1 and CDR2: SNHLY, FYNNEI. The CDR3 runs to 12 residues. Trimming pared 3 bases from V and 5 bases from J, leaving 7 bases between. CDR3 sequence reads: CASSESEETQYF. The DNA of the CDR3 is TGTGCCAGCAGTGAGAGTGAGGAGACCCAGTACTTC.

This chain joins TRBV28 and TRBJ1-4, with D possibly TRBD1 on 6 matching bases. Trimming shortened V by 3 bases and J by 8 bases, and 13 bases separated the two germline ends. The CDR3 totals 14 residues. CDR1 is MDHEN, CDR2 SYDVKM, per germline. CDR3 nucleotides: TGTGCCAGCAGTTTTACAGGGAACTGGGAAAAACTGTTTTTT. This sequence encodes CASSFTGNWEKLFF.

The rearrangement links TRBV5-1 to TRBJ1-3; no firm D call. Trimming pared 5 bases from V and 2 bases from J, leaving 8 bases between. Germline V gene lookup returns CDR1 SGHRS and CDR2 YFSETQ. CDR3 size: 13 residues. CDR3 DNA sequence: TGCGCCAGCAGGGAGGGCACTGGAAACACCATATATTTT. It specifies CASREGTGNTIYF.

The chain has TRBV6-4 and TRBJ1-5; unclear D gene. Trimming removed 3 bases from V and 8 bases from J, with 8 bases in between. The CDR3 totals 12 residues. Germline V CDR1 and CDR2: MRHNA, SNTAGT. Here the CDR3 DNA reads TGTGCCAGCAGTGATCTCCTTGAGCCCCAGCATTTT. This gives the protein CASSDLLEPQHF.

V gene TRBV5-4 combines with J gene TRBJ2-7; 10 bases map to TRBD2. This CDR3 is built from 18 residues. Trimming cost V 2 bases and J 2 bases; bases outside gene matches: 13. The germline V gene encodes CDR1 SGHNT and CDR2 YYREEE (reference sequence). CDR3 sequence (DNA): TGTGCCAGCAGCTTCGCAGCGGGAGGGCCCCGAGGAACCTACGAGCAGTACTTC. It codes for CASSFAAGGPRGTYEQYF.